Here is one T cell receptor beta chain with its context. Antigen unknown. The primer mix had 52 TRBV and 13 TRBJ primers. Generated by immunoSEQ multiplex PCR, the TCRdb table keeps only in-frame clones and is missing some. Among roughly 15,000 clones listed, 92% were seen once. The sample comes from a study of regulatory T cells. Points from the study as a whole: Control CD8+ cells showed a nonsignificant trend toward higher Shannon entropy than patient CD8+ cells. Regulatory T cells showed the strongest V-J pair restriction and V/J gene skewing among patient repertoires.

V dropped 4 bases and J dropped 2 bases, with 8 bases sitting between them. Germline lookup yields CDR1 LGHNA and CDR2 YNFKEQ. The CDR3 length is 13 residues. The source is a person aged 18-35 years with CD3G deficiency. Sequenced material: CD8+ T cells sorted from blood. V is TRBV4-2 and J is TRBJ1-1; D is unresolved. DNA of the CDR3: TGTGCCAGCAGCCCTAGGGAAAACACTGAAGCTTTCTTT. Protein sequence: CASSPRENTEAFF.